Each of the 26 T cell receptor beta chains below was sequenced from the same sample in a study of T cell responses to AZD1222 COVID-19 vaccine. Sequencing was performed with immunoSEQ multiplex PCR; in TCRdb, only in-frame clones are kept and a portion is missing. This sample has 180,000 or so clones; about 89% occur once, and the top ten carry 1.7%. Sample: peripheral blood, taken 28 days after the second AZD1222 dose. The receptor source for this set is an adult who received the AZD1222 COVID-19 vaccine.

The chain links TRBV27 to TRBJ2-6, with 7 bases aligning to TRBD2. The CDR3 is 19 residues long. After removal of 5 bases from V and 4 bases from J, the junction contained 17 bases not matched to a gene. Germline loops: CDR1 MNHEY, CDR2 SMNVEV (reference sequence). DNA of the CDR3: TGTGCCAGCAGTCCCACCGGGGGAGGGTTGAGCTCAGGGGCCAACGTCCTGACTTTC. Translated, it gives CASSPTGGGLSSGANVLTF.

J is TRBJ2-7 and V is TRBV3-1 (or the pseudogene TRBV3-2), with TRBD1 identical over 7 bases. The length of the CDR3 is 12 residues. CDR1 and CDR2 (germline): LGHDT, YNNKEL (reference sequence). Germline trimming cut 4 bases from V and 3 bases from J; bases unmatched to any gene: 0. Here the CDR3 reads CASSPGGYEQYF. The DNA of the CDR3 is TGTGCCAGCAGCCCAGGGGGCTACGAGCAGTACTTC.

This chain uses TRBV7-2 with TRBJ1-2; D is unresolved. The germline V gene has CDR1 SGHTA and CDR2 FQGNSA. Trimming cost V 0 bases and J 6 bases, with 8 bases left between them. The CDR3 is made up of 13 amino acids. The CDR3 loop is CASSLAPQHGYTF. The CDR3 coding sequence is TGTGCCAGCAGCTTAGCTCCGCAACATGGCTACACCTTC.

The chain links TRBV18 to TRBJ2-3; TRBD2 matches 7 bases. J gave up 4 bases and V 6 bases, and 7 bases lay outside the gene matches. Germline V gene sequence: CDR1 KGHSH, CDR2 LQKENI. The CDR3 loop spans 14 amino acids. This chain's CDR3 is CASSRDRGADTQYF. In DNA form, the CDR3 reads TGTGCCAGCTCTCGGGACCGGGGGGCAGATACGCAGTATTTT.

The chain combines TRBV18 with TRBJ2-7; possibly TRBD2 for D (7 bases). V was shortened by 3 bases and J by 7 bases, with 16 bases between the two germline ends. In germline, CDR1 is KGHSH, CDR2 LQKENI. The CDR3 runs to 14 residues. The CDR3 here is CASSPEGGRMEQYF. The CDR3 nucleotides read TGTGCCAGCTCACCCGAGGGGGGGCGAATGGAGCAGTACTTC.

The chain joins TRBV27 to TRBJ2-3; TRBD2 might be the D (6 bases). Per germline, CDR1 MNHEY and CDR2 SMNVEV (reference sequence). V was trimmed by 5 bases and J by 4 bases, leaving 16 bases between them. The CDR3 runs to 15 residues. The CDR3 coding sequence is TGTGCCAGCAGTCCTAGGAGGGGTTTCGCAGATACGCAGTATTTT. Translated: CASSPRRGFADTQYF.

This sequence joins TRBV19 and TRBJ2-1, with D possibly being TRBD2 (7 bases). The CDR3 consists of 13 residues. With 8 bases removed from V and 8 bases from J, the gap between germline ends came to 16 bases. From germline, CDR1 is LNHDA and CDR2 SQIVND (reference sequence). CDR3 coding DNA: TGTGCCAGTCGAAGACTAGGGGGGGATGAGCAGTTCTTC. It encodes CASRRLGGDEQFF.

The chain employs TRBV5-1 and TRBJ2-7, with unresolved D. The ends were cut back, 3 bases at V and 2 bases at J, with 9 bases in the middle. CDR1 is SGHRS and CDR2 is YFSETQ in the germline V gene. The CDR3 runs 13 residues. CDR3 DNA: TGCGCCAGCAGCTCTCTAATAACCTACGAGCAGTACTTC. Its protein is CASSSLITYEQYF.

This chain joins TRBV9 and TRBJ2-2, with 7 bases lining up with TRBD1. J was trimmed by 5 bases and V by 0 bases; bases with no gene match: 4. The CDR3 covers 15 residues. The germline V gene encodes CDR1 SGDLS and CDR2 YYNGEE. CDR3 region: CASSVVDRATGELFF. The CDR3 DNA reads TGTGCCAGCAGCGTAGTAGACAGGGCAACCGGGGAGCTGTTTTTT.

The gene calls are TRBV7-3 and TRBJ2-2, with 8 bases aligning to TRBD1. The junction had 5 bases not matched to a gene; V was cut back by 5 bases and J by 6 bases. This CDR3 contains 14 residues. Germline values: CDR1 SGHTA, CDR2 FQGTGA. The CDR3 reads CASSADRESGELFF. In nucleotides, the CDR3 is TGTGCCAGCAGCGCGGACAGGGAGTCCGGGGAGCTGTTTTTT.

The chain joins TRBV19 to TRBJ1-2; D may be TRBD1 (5 bases). Trimming left V 5 bases short and J 1 base short, with 8 bases between. Germline assignment: CDR1 LNHDA and CDR2 SQIVND (reference sequence). The CDR3 consists of 13 residues. The DNA for the CDR3 is TGTGCCAGTAGTCAGCAGGGTAACTATGGCTACACCTTC. Protein sequence: CASSQQGNYGYTF.

The CDR3 is CASSDQEGLAEVLYTGELFF. CDR3 DNA: TGTGCCAGCAGTGATCAGGAAGGCCTAGCGGAGGTTCTGTACACCGGGGAGCTGTTTTTT. The genes are TRBV2 and TRBJ2-2, with 7 positions matching TRBD2. V was clipped by 3 bases and J by 3 bases; unmatched bases: 19. CDR3 length: 20 amino acids. Germline CDR1 reads SNHLY; CDR2 reads FYNNEI.

This clone occurred once. The V call is TRBV6-1, the J call TRBJ1-1, with unresolved D. Germline V lookup: CDR1 MNHNS, CDR2 SASEGT. The V end was cut by 2 bases, the J end by 0 bases, with 7 bases between. This CDR3 comprises 14 residues. In DNA, the CDR3 is TGTGCCAGCAGTGAATTCCCGATGAACACTGAAGCTTTCTTT. Encoded protein: CASSEFPMNTEAFF.

The chain couples TRBV30 to TRBJ2-1; D call uncertain. Trimming left V 4 bases short and J 5 bases short, with 18 bases between. The CDR3 length is 15 residues. CDR1 GTSNPN and CDR2 SVGIG come from the germline V gene (reference sequence). This CDR3 reads CAWNSGSVGNNEQFF. In nucleotides, the CDR3 is TGTGCCTGGAACAGTGGAAGTGTGGGTAACAATGAGCAGTTCTTC. The full variable domain, rest sourced from reference TRBV30 and TRBJ2-1, is SQTIHQWPATLVQPVGSPLSLECTVEGTSNPNLYWYRQAAGRGLQLLFYSVGIGQISSEVPQNLSASRPQDRQFILSSKKLLLSDSGFYLCAWNSGSVGNNEQFFGPGTRLTVL.

The chain links TRBV6-5 to TRBJ1-2; no clear D gene. The CDR3 runs to 12 residues. From germline, CDR1 is MNHEY and CDR2 SVGAGI. The V and J ends lost 6 bases and 3 bases respectively, with 8 bases between them. The CDR3 is CASRTTHYGYTF. CDR3 in DNA: TGTGCCAGCAGAACAACCCACTATGGCTACACCTTC.

In its sample, this clone was seen once. The CDR3 here is CASSDSPASGSYDNEQFF. The CDR3 coding sequence is TGTGCCAGCAGTGACTCGCCGGCTAGCGGGAGTTACGACAATGAGCAGTTCTTC. The chain couples TRBV6-4 to TRBJ2-1, with TRBD2 matching 10 bases. Looked up from germline, CDR1 is MRHNA and CDR2 is SNTAGT. This CDR3 comprises 18 residues. The V gene end was trimmed by 0 bases and the J gene end by 5 bases; junction bases not matched to a gene: 10.

V gene TRBV4-1 combines with J gene TRBJ2-5, with TRBD2 matching over 9 bases. Germline V gene sequence: CDR1 MGHRA, CDR2 YSYEKL. This CDR3 spans 15 amino acids. V was pared by 4 bases and J by 5 bases, with 8 bases of the junction left unmatched. The CDR3 sequence is CASSPTRGGGETQYF. CDR3 in DNA: TGCGCCAGCAGCCCCACGCGGGGGGGAGGCGAGACCCAGTACTTC.

The V and J genes are TRBV6-6 and TRBJ1-1; 7 bases are a match to TRBD1. CDR3 length: 15 residues. Trimming took 5 bases from V and 4 from J; bases not matched to a gene: 10. Germline V gene data show CDR1 as MNHNY and CDR2 as SVGAGI (reference sequence). CDR3 sequence (DNA): TGTGCCAGCAGTCCCGGGAGGGGGCGCAGCACTGAAGCTTTCTTT. Its protein product is CASSPGRGRSTEAFF.

This clone was observed a handful of times. The chain employs TRBV5-1 and TRBJ2-2; perhaps TRBD1 as D (5 bases). Germline lookup yields CDR1 SGHRS and CDR2 YFSETQ. The CDR3 contains 14 residues. V gave up 4 bases and J gave up 2 bases, with 9 bases separating them. In nucleotides, the CDR3 is TGCGCCAGCAGCCTCGACAGCAACACCGGGGAGCTGTTTTTT. It is translated as CASSLDSNTGELFF.

The chain recombines TRBV21-1 with TRBJ2-7; no DNA check was done on the table's D call, TRBD2. TRBV21-1 is tagged as a pseudogene. CDR3 length: 16 amino acids. DNA for the CDR3: TGTGCCAGCAGCACTTTCGAGCCAACCACCACCTACGAGCAGTACTTC. Its translation: CASSTFEPTTTYEQYF.

This clone came up a few times. This sequence joins TRBV5-4 and TRBJ2-4; D is unclear. V shed 0 bases and J shed 0 bases, with 13 bases lying between them. This CDR3 comprises 17 residues. From germline, CDR1 is SGHNT and CDR2 YYREEE (reference sequence). The CDR3 loop is CASSLDLASRAKNIQYF. CDR3 nucleotide sequence: TGTGCCAGCAGCTTGGACTTAGCCTCTAGAGCCAAAAACATTCAGTACTTC. The full variable domain, its missing parts supplied by reference TRBV5-4 and TRBJ2-4, is ETGVTQSPTHLIKTRGQQVTLRCSSQSGHNTVSWYQQALGQGPQFIFQYYREEENGRGNFPPRFSGLQFPNYSSELNVNALELDDSALYLCASSLDLASRAKNIQYFGAGTRLSVL.

This clone has a handful of counts. The rearrangement links TRBV2 to TRBJ1-1; TRBD1 is a possible D gene (5 bases). Trimming cost V 9 bases and J 8 bases, with 19 bases left between them. There are 13 residues in the CDR3. Germline CDR1 and CDR2: SNHLY and FYNNEI. The CDR3 protein is CARRGLDRSEAFF. Here the CDR3 DNA reads TGTGCCAGGCGAGGGTTAGACAGATCCGAAGCTTTCTTT.

The chain couples TRBV10-1 to TRBJ2-2; 10 bases line up with TRBD1. CDR1 and CDR2 from the germline V gene are WNHNN and SYGVQD (reference sequence). The CDR3 runs 15 residues. Trimming removed 7 bases from V and 5 bases from J; junction bases left unmatched: 7. The CDR3 loop reads CASTRDRGKTGELFF. The CDR3 coding sequence is TGCGCCAGCACCCGGGACAGGGGAAAAACCGGGGAGCTGTTTTTT.

Only a few counts were recorded for this clone. This rearrangement joins TRBV9 to TRBJ1-5, with D possibly matching TRBD1 (6 bases). This CDR3 has 13 residues. The germline CDR1 and CDR2 sequences are SGDLS and YYNGEE. V lost 4 bases and J 4 bases, leaving 9 bases between the germline ends. The CDR3 is CASSITGNQPQHF. The CDR3 bases are TGTGCCAGCAGCATTACAGGGAATCAGCCCCAGCATTTT.

The chain joins TRBV3-1 (or the pseudogene TRBV3-2) to TRBJ2-1, with D hard to call. Germline CDR1 is LGHDT and CDR2 is YNNKEL (reference sequence). Trimming shortened V by 0 bases and J by 6 bases, and 6 bases separated the two germline ends. CDR3 length equals 13 residues. This CDR3 reads CASSQDWGNEQFF. CDR3 sequence (DNA): TGTGCCAGCAGCCAAGATTGGGGCAATGAGCAGTTCTTC.

The chain uses TRBV6-2 or TRBV6-3 and TRBJ1-1; no reliable D call. Germline V gives CDR1 MNHEY, CDR2 SVGEGT. V lost 2 bases to trimming and J lost 11 bases, with 9 bases between them. CDR3 size: 11 residues. CDR3 nucleotides: TGTGCCAGCAGTTACAGGTGGGTCGCTTTCTTT. Its translation is CASSYRWVAFF.